Listed here is a single T cell receptor (beta chain). Its specific antigen is unknown. One end of the junction does not line up with germline, which may come from a read error. This entry is derived from a study of cytomegalovirus exposure and HLA in healthy donors (dated by TCRdb to 2017 to 2019). For the study in its entirety: In an earlier analysis of about 560 of the donors, roughly 300 Gb of sequence data and about 110 million unique TCR beta sequences from about 190 million T cells were reported. Class I and class II HLA loci were covered by the typing at four-digit resolution. Four or five DR-DQ haplotypes were handled as single units for association and clustering because linkage in the cohort was strong. Along with the roughly 670-subject first cohort, a separate validation cohort of roughly 110 different subjects was used. An early release covering some 640 HLA-typed donors comprised 250 to 350 gigabases of sequencing data and approximately 85 million unique TCR sequences. To predict cytomegalovirus infection status, the study brought together high-throughput TCR immunosequencing, statistical association of individual TCRs with disease status, and machine learning. Alongside the repertoire data, information on donor age, sex, ethnicity and CMV serostatus was compiled. Rather than using new phenotypic data, the later analysis identified candidate immune exposures from TCR beta sequences and from how often those sequences occurred across donors. A later genetic analysis used genome-wide SNP genotypes for about 60% of the roughly 700 donors, treating that subset as a discovery cohort. Among a few hundred genotyped donors of the cohort, an average of approximately 240,000 unique TCR beta nucleotide sequences were sequenced per donor, around 20% of them non-productive. The study aimed to test whether signatures of past pathogen exposure could be identified by cataloging public T cell receptors. An earlier analysis of around 580 of the donors used high-throughput TCR beta sequencing to judge whether each TCR beta V gene segment behaved as functional or pseudogenic. Typing coverage varied by locus: roughly 629-640 donors for A, B, C, DRB1 and DQB1; roughly 560 for DQA1; over 600 for DPA1; fewer than 480 for DPB1. In a later analysis, previously published TCR beta repertoires from several hundred donors were re-analyzed and high-resolution HLA genotyping was added so that TCR occurrence patterns could be studied. Using immunosequencing, the study profiled T cell repertoires from 640 or so subjects and related those repertoires to cytomegalovirus serostatus. Among the approximately 400 genotyped donors, 75% to 90% belonged to the genetic ancestry cluster associated with self-reported Caucasian donors. All discovery cohort repertoires had been generated using a single sequencing platform.

Results the study describes overall, beyond this receptor: A few of the identified cytomegalovirus-associated TCR beta chains were confirmed in vitro to be specific for cytomegalovirus antigens. Correlated functional status among segregating V segments might reflect linkage disequilibrium, but an unknown experimental factor could not be ruled out. The earlier analysis of around 600 of the donors excluded about 16 rarely observed V segments, including chromosome 9 orphons, because counts were too low. In a later analysis, TCR association rates were found to vary across HLA loci, with the most associated TCRs seen for DRB1 alleles and the fewest for HLA-C alleles. Immune exposure information for the cohort was limited to CMV serostatus. According to a later analysis, parvovirus B19, influenza, CMV and Epstein-Barr virus appeared linked to several top co-occurrence clusters. A group of highly shared sequence variants was considered likely to be a technical artifact of the sequencing pipeline. Assigning TCR associations to individual alleles was difficult when HLA alleles, especially DR and DQ, strongly co-occurred. Because some donors lacked HLA typing at each locus, the association tests relied only on the typed subset. Some IMGT-functional V segments, including TRBV6-2 and TRBV6-3, could not be told apart with the 87-base-pair reads, so those segments were excluded. In both the original and validation cohorts, the classifier was reported to diagnose cytomegalovirus status with high specificity and sensitivity. Broadly in line with IMGT annotations, most TCR beta V segments showed up in productive rearrangements about 87% or about 30% of the time in an earlier analysis of 587 of the donors. A later analysis found that most CMV-associated TCR beta chains appeared HLA-restricted, with HLA associations seemingly driven largely by CMV exposure. A later genetic analysis associated a missense DCLRE1C variant with V-gene and J-gene trimming of TCR beta chains, and an independent cohort replicated the association. The authors suggested that the approach could potentially be generalized to other disease states and immunological phenotypes. The study gave a list of about 150 TCR beta chains associated with cytomegalovirus. Presence/absence analyses assumed roughly uniform sequencing depth across donors, an assumption that may not hold. Compared with the roughly 710-donor mean, donors in an Asian-associated ancestry cluster had fewer N-insertions in productive TCRs, according to a later genetic analysis. At a false discovery rate of 0.05, a later analysis linked 16,951 TCR beta sequences to specific HLA alleles. Most TCR sequences were observed very rarely across donors, whereas some public TCRs were present in many individuals. In a later analysis, HLA-associated TCR beta chains showed more clonal expansion and lower generation probabilities than non-associated chains that were equally common. This cohort had only TCR beta chains sequenced, and the lack of alpha or paired-chain data limited which features could be detected. A further reported finding was that TCR beta sequences accurately predicted the HLA-A and HLA-B alleles for most subjects in the first cohort.

The cohort comprised around 700 healthy bone marrow donors. Cohort members were all nominally healthy when sampled, although unrecorded immune exposures were likely present. The donor was CMV seronegative and belonged to the group of 352 seronegative cohort members. A peripheral blood sample was provided by each donor, and peripheral blood mononuclear cells were used for TCR beta sequencing. Genomic DNA extraction from the blood cell samples was performed with the Qiagen DNeasy Blood Extraction Kit. The library came from the immunoSEQ multiplex PCR assay. For the multiplex PCR, a mixture combining 60 forward primers for TCR Vbeta segments and 13 reverse primers for TCR Jbeta segments was used. A multiplex PCR assay on genomic DNA amplified the CDR3 region of rearranged TCR beta genes. Amplified TCR beta libraries were sequenced as 87-base-pair reads on the Illumina HiSeq System. In the authors' own workflow: A later analysis tallied roughly 76 million unique TCR beta chains across the 700 or so repertoires, and around 10 million of those chains were shared by two or more donors. A nearest-neighbor algorithm error-corrected the raw reads and collapsed the reads into unique sequences, merging closely related sequences to remove PCR and sequencing errors. Alignment of CDR3 sequences to IMGT reference sequences was used to assign V, D and J gene segments. For a sequence to be retained, a match of at least six nucleotides was required to both a V gene segment and a J gene segment. Rearrangements were called productive when the CDR3 lacked stop codons and stayed in frame with V and J; all others were non-productive. CDR3 was defined by IMGT convention, running from the second conserved V-encoded cysteine to the conserved J-encoded phenylalanine. Sequences without an unambiguous match to a single V gene segment were excluded from the earlier analysis of several hundred of the donors. In an earlier analysis of some 590 of the donors, a V segment was called functional when productive rearrangements were above 56.7%, and segregating when the standard deviation between donors exceeded 5%. A statistical classification framework was built to diagnose cytomegalovirus status from the catalog of TCR beta chain sequences. In a later analysis, V and J genes were assigned by comparing TCR nucleotide sequences against IMGT/GENE-DB human TR gene sequences. Using the TCRdist pipeline, a later analysis assigned CDR3 sequences along with most-parsimonious VDJ recombination scenarios. In a later analysis, each TCR beta chain was defined by its CDR3 amino acid sequence together with its V-gene family, and reads lacking a unique V-gene family were excluded. In a later analysis, fewer than 650 highly shared, low-generation-probability nucleotide sequences were removed to address suspected cross-contamination and a sequencing artifact. A later analysis calculated a clonal expansion index for each public chain from normalized within-repertoire ranks of inferred template counts. Generation probabilities in a later analysis came from a VDJ recombination model fitted to out-of-frame rearrangements, and those results were checked against IGoR. In a later analysis, hypergeometric tests were used to score TCR-TCR, TCR-HLA and TCR-CMV co-occurrence, with a repertoire-size bias correction applied to TCR pairs. A later analysis estimated false discovery rates by permuting HLA or CMV assignments 20 times. In a later analysis, co-occurring TCRs were grouped using DBSCAN, and TCRdist sequence similarity was added for clustering within HLA-allele-positive subsets. Repertoires with fewer than 30,000 or more than 120,000 public chains, plus five repertoires with anomalous nucleotide sharing, were excluded from co-occurrence clustering. The table comes from immuneACCESS by way of TCRdb, which keeps in-frame sequences with V and J called. Part of the clones is missing from these tables; in studies checked, under half for an unresolved V gene and the rest for unknown reasons. For V, J and clone size, that table is used; D and trimming come from the DNA. The sample table holds 130,000 or so clones, of which around 77% were seen once. Roughly 0.9% of the sample comes from the top ten.

CDR1 SEHNR and CDR2 FQNEAQ were looked up in the germline V gene (reference sequence). Including cysteine and phenylalanine, the CDR3 has 16 amino acids. CDR3 DNA only is kept here, 48 bases in frame from base 1. Specimen: PBMCs. The receptor was isolated from a woman aged 55-75 years in good health and CMV-seronegative. The chain links TRBV7-9 with TRBJ1-2, and TRBD1 aligns with 7 junction nucleotides. In nucleotide form, the sequence is TGTTCCAGCAGCTTATCGGGGACAGAAGCTAACTATGGCTACACCTTC. It codes for CSSSLSGTEANYGYTF.